Below are 2 T cell receptor beta chains sequenced from a single sample in a study of long-term antiretroviral therapy in people with HIV. Researchers report immunoSEQ v3.0 was run at survey level. Profiled with immunoSEQ multiplex PCR; TCRdb holds only in-frame clones, not every one. Of about 30,000 clones in the sample, around 85% were seen once. The source was unsorted PBMCs, collected 3 years after starting antiretroviral therapy. Receptors originate from a man aged 35 to 55 with HIV.

Details on this clone: One junction end does not reproduce the germline sequence, and a read error may be involved. This rearrangement joins TRBV2 to TRBJ2-1; D is possibly TRBD2 (5 bases). Germline V gives CDR1 SNHLY, CDR2 FYNNEI. The CDR3 contains 15 residues. The chain's CDR3 is CASSLTEGLYSEQFF. CDR3 coding DNA: TGTGCCAGCAGTTTGACTGAGGGCCTCTACAGTGAGCAGTTCTTC.

This chain connects TRBV28 to TRBJ2-2, with D perhaps matching TRBD1 or TRBD2 (5 bases each). This CDR3 is built from 15 residues. V was cut by 0 bases and J by 1 base, with 6 bases left in between. The germline CDR1 and CDR2 sequences are MDHEN and SYDVKM. The CDR3 nucleotides are TGTGCCAGCAGTTTATGGAGGGGGAACACCGGGGAGCTGTTTTTT. This codes for CASSLWRGNTGELFF. Combining the CDR3 with reference TRBV28 and TRBJ2-2 gives the whole variable domain DVKVTQSSRYLVKRTGEKVFLECVQDMDHENMFWYRQDPGLGLRLIYFSYDVKMKEKGDIPEGYSVSREKKERFSLILESASTNQTSMYLCASSLWRGNTGELFFGEGSRLTVL.